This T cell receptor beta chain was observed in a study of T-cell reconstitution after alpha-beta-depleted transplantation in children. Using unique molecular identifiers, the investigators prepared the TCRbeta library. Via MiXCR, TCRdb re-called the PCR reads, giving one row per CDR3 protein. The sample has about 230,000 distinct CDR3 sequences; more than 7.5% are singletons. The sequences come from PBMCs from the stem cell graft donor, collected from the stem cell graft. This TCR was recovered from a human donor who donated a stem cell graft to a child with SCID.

In nucleotides, the CDR3 is TGTGCCAGCCGGCTAGCGGGAACCGGGGAGCTGTTTTTT. As protein: CASRLAGTGELFF. This sequence joins TRBV2 and TRBJ2-2, with 9 bases aligning to TRBD2. After removal of 8 bases from V and 5 bases from J, the junction contained 3 bases not matched to a gene. From germline, CDR1 is SNHLY and CDR2 FYNNEI. The CDR3 has 13 residues.